The rows below give T cell receptor beta chains drawn from one sample of a study of naive and memory T cell subsets. TCRdb ran MiXCR on the 5' RACE reads and lists one entry per CDR3 protein. The sample has tens of thousands of distinct CDR3 sequences; around 7.7% are singletons. The source is a male donor in good health. Both conserved end residues are part of each CDR3. D genes are given only for firm matches. The size field is filled for only some rows; it gives once, few, many or a size class.

D: NA; J: TRBJ2-7; size: few; V: TRBV29-1; DNA: TGCAGCGCCTCCCCCGGGACCTACGAGCAGTACTTC; CDR3: CSASPGTYEQYF
D: TRBD1; J: TRBJ1-1; size: many; V: TRBV3-1; DNA: TGTGCCAGCAGGACAACCAGCAGGGGGCTTACCGTAGCTTTCTTT; CDR3: CASRTTSRGLTVAFF
D: TRBD2; J: TRBJ2-1; size: few; V: TRBV7-9; DNA: TGTGCCAGCAGCAACCCTAGCGGGAGTACCTACAATGAGCAGTTCTTC; CDR3: CASSNPSGSTYNEQFF
D: TRBD1; J: TRBJ1-3; size: many; V: TRBV29-1; DNA: TGCAGCGTCGGGACAGGGGCCACCTCTGGAAACACCATATATTTT; CDR3: CSVGTGATSGNTIYF
D: TRBD2; J: TRBJ2-7; size: many; V: TRBV20-1; DNA: TGCAGTGCCGAATCCGGGACTAGCGGGATAAACGAGCAGTACTTC; CDR3: CSAESGTSGINEQYF
D: TRBD2; J: TRBJ2-1; size: few; V: TRBV20-1; DNA: TGCAGCGCCGGGACTAGCGGGAGTGGGGAGCAGTTCTTC; CDR3: CSAGTSGSGEQFF
D: NA; J: TRBJ1-4; size: many; V: TRBV6-5; DNA: TGTGCCAGCAGTTACTCGAATAGGCTACACGCTGGGTTGGGGGAAAAACTGTTTTTT; CDR3: CASSYSNRLHAGLGEKLFF
D: NA; J: TRBJ1-5; size: many; V: TRBV29-1; DNA: TGCAGCGTTGGAACGGGGGGTAGCGAGGGTGTCTCGCCCCAGCATTTT; CDR3: CSVGTGGSEGVSPQHF
D: NA; J: TRBJ1-1; size: NA; V: TRBV18; DNA: TGTGCCAGCTCACCACCGGGCGGGGGGCGCGGGAACACTGAAGCTTTCTTT; CDR3: CASSPPGGGRGNTEAFF
D: NA; J: TRBJ2-2; size: NA; V: TRBV9; DNA: TGTGCCAGCAGCGTAGGACAGAACACCGGGGAGCTGTTTTTT; CDR3: CASSVGQNTGELFF
D: NA; J: TRBJ1-4; size: NA; V: TRBV6-1; DNA: TGTGCCAGCACTGTCGCGATCAGGACAGCCCAAAATGAAAAACTGTTTTTT; CDR3: CASTVAIRTAQNEKLFF
D: NA; J: TRBJ2-7; size: many; V: TRBV9; DNA: TGTGCCAGCAGCGCAGCGGAGGCCTACGAGCAGTACTTC; CDR3: CASSAAEAYEQYF
D: NA; J: TRBJ1-4; size: NA; V: TRBV18; DNA: TGTGCCAGCTCCCGGGGGACGGATGAAAAACTGTTTTTT; CDR3: CASSRGTDEKLFF
D: TRBD1; J: TRBJ2-7; size: NA; V: TRBV7-9; DNA: TGTGCCAGCAGCCACCGGGACAGCTACGAGCAGTACTTC; CDR3: CASSHRDSYEQYF
D: NA; J: TRBJ1-2; size: NA; V: TRBV7-8; DNA: TGTGCCAGCAGCTTAGCGGAGACTACAGTAACAGGGATATATGGCTACACCTTC; CDR3: CASSLAETTVTGIYGYTF
D: NA; J: TRBJ2-6; size: few; V: TRBV7-9; DNA: TGTGCCAGCAGGCCCTTAAGGGGCGCGAGCGGGGCCAACGTCCTGACTTTC; CDR3: CASRPLRGASGANVLTF
D: NA; J: TRBJ2-2; size: many; V: TRBV19; DNA: TGTGCCAGTAAAATTTCCGGGAACACCGGGGAGCTGTTTTTT; CDR3: CASKISGNTGELFF
D: NA; J: TRBJ2-5; size: many; V: TRBV6-6; DNA: TGTGCCAGCAGTTACACGGGACACCGCAAAGAGACCCAGTACTTC; CDR3: CASSYTGHRKETQYF
D: TRBD1; J: TRBJ1-3; size: many; V: TRBV12-3/TRBV12-4; DNA: TGTGCCAGCAGTTCCCGCTCCCTTCTGGACAGGGGCTCTGGAAACACCATATATTTT; CDR3: CASSSRSLLDRGSGNTIYF
D: NA; J: TRBJ2-7; size: many; V: TRBV29-1; DNA: TGCAGCGTTGAAGGGGGCAAGGGCTACGAGCAGTACTTC; CDR3: CSVEGGKGYEQYF
D: NA; J: TRBJ2-7; size: many; V: TRBV5-1; DNA: TGCGCCAGCAGCTTGGCCGACAGTTCGCTTCACGAGCAGTACTTC; CDR3: CASSLADSSLHEQYF
D: TRBD1; J: TRBJ2-1; size: few; V: TRBV30; DNA: TGTGCCTGGAGTCCACCACAGGGGATAGGAGGTGAGCAGTTCTTC; CDR3: CAWSPPQGIGGEQFF
D: NA; J: TRBJ2-3; size: NA; V: TRBV7-6; DNA: TGTGCCAGCAGCCAAGGGCTCTGGAGTAGCACAGATACGCAGTATTTT; CDR3: CASSQGLWSSTDTQYF
D: NA; J: TRBJ1-2; size: NA; V: TRBV27; DNA: TGTGCCAGCAGTTTATTGGGGGGAGACTATGGCTACACCTTC; CDR3: CASSLLGGDYGYTF
D: NA; J: TRBJ1-5; size: many; V: TRBV5-1; DNA: TGCGCCAGCAGCGAGGGGGACGGCAATCAGCCCCAGCATTTT; CDR3: CASSEGDGNQPQHF
D: TRBD1; J: TRBJ1-2; size: few; V: TRBV7-2; DNA: TGTGCCAGCAGCCGTGATCAGGGGGCCCGCTATGGCTACACCTTC; CDR3: CASSRDQGARYGYTF
D: NA; J: TRBJ2-4; size: few; V: TRBV5-1; DNA: TGCGCCAGCAGCTTGGAAGCCAGGACACCCAACATTCAGTACTTC; CDR3: CASSLEARTPNIQYF
D: NA; J: TRBJ2-1; size: once; V: TRBV29-1; DNA: TGCAGCGCCCCTGACTCAGGGGGGCCCTACAATGAGCAGTTCTTC; CDR3: CSAPDSGGPYNEQFF
D: NA; J: TRBJ1-1; size: NA; V: TRBV3-1; DNA: TGTGCCAGCAGCCAAGATGGGTTTGACACTGAAGCTTCCTTT; CDR3: CASSQDGFDTEASF
D: NA; J: TRBJ2-1; size: NA; V: TRBV20-1; DNA: TGCAGTGCTAGGTCCACAGCCCAGCGTGACTACAATGAGCAGTTCTTC; CDR3: CSARSTAQRDYNEQFF
D: NA; J: TRBJ1-4; size: many; V: TRBV12-3/TRBV12-4; DNA: TGTGCCAGCAGGCCCTCGGGGACTAATGAAAAACTGTTTTTT; CDR3: CASRPSGTNEKLFF
D: NA; J: TRBJ2-1; size: many; V: TRBV3-1; DNA: TGTGCCAGCAGCCAATCCCTGCAGCGGGCATACAATGAGCAGTTCTTC; CDR3: CASSQSLQRAYNEQFF
D: NA; J: TRBJ1-4; size: NA; V: TRBV12-3/TRBV12-4; DNA: TGTGCCAGCAGTTGGACAGTCAATGAAAAACTGTTTTTT; CDR3: CASSWTVNEKLFF
D: TRBD2; J: TRBJ2-3; size: many; V: TRBV7-9; DNA: TGTGCCAGCAGCTCCCTCTTAGCGGGAGGGCCGACTAGCACAGATACGCAGTATTTT; CDR3: CASSSLLAGGPTSTDTQYF
D: TRBD2; J: TRBJ2-1; size: NA; V: TRBV7-8; DNA: TGTGCCAGCAGCTTAAGGGGACTAGCGGGCGCCAATGAGCAGTTCTTC; CDR3: CASSLRGLAGANEQFF